Described below is a single TCR beta chain sequence and its context. Antigen specificity is unknown. The PCR used 60 Vbeta and 13 Jbeta primers. Original handling: In a later analysis, 8.5 million to 14 million of some 80 million unique beta chains occurred in at least two donors. Data came from immunoSEQ multiplex PCR; TCRdb stores just in-frame clones and leaves some out. V and J calls and clone size are as listed in that table; D and trimming were resolved from the DNA. The sample yields about 190,000 clones, roughly 80% seen once. The sample is drawn from a study of cytomegalovirus exposure and HLA in healthy donors. Whole-study results and caveats: There were 150 to 200 TCR beta chains listed as cytomegalovirus-associated. Sequencing likely produced, as an artifact, a cluster of highly shared sequence variants. The study reported that TCR beta sequences accurately predicted HLA-A and HLA-B alleles in most subjects.

The germline CDR1 and CDR2 sequences are SGDLS and YYNGEE. This CDR3 is 16 amino acids long. Trimming took 2 bases from V and 4 from J; bases not matched to a gene: 8. This receptor was obtained from a middle-aged man in good health and CMV-seropositive. The chain couples TRBV9 to TRBJ2-1, with 8 bases matching TRBD2. The specimen sequenced was PBMCs. CDR3 nucleotides: TGTGCCAGCAGCGTCCGGGGGGGGCGGGCGTACAATGAGCAGTTCTTC. It specifies CASSVRGGRAYNEQFF.